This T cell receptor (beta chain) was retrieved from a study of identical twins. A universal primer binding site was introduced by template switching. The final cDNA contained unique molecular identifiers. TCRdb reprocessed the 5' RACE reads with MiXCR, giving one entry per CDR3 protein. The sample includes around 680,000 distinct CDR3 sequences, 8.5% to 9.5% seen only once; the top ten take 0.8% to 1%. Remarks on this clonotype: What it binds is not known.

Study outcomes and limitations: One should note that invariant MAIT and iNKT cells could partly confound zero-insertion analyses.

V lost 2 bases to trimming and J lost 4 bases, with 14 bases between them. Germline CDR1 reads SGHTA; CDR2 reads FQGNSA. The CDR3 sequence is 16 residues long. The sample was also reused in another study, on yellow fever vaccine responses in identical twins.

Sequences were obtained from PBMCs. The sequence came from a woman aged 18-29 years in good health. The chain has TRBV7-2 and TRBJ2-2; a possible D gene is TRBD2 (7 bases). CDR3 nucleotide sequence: TGTGCCAGCAGCTTATTGGCGGGGGCGAGCACCGGGGAGCTGTTTTTT. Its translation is CASSLLAGASTGELFF.